The next 18 T cell receptor beta chains were all read from a single sample in a study of blood T cell repertoires in COVID-19. Sequencing used immunoSEQ multiplex PCR; TCRdb keeps in-frame clones, though not all of them. The repertoire holds roughly 160,000 clones, with around 79% as singletons. Sample: peripheral blood. Source of these receptors: a woman between 55 and 75 years old with COVID-19, enrolled during active disease.

The chain uses TRBV2 and TRBJ2-3, with TRBD1 identical over 9 bases. The CDR3 is 16 residues long. Germline CDR1 and CDR2: SNHLY and FYNNEI. With 7 bases clipped from V and 0 bases from J, the junction kept 8 bases outside the gene matches. CDR3 nucleotides: TGTGCCAGCACCCTCGGGACAGGGTCTAGCACAGATACGCAGTATTTT. As protein: CASTLGTGSSTDTQYF.

J is TRBJ1-1 and V is TRBV18, with D uncertain. The CDR3 spans 15 residues. The germline gives CDR1 KGHSH, CDR2 LQKENI. Trimming pared 2 bases from V and 2 bases from J, leaving 12 bases between. The DNA for the CDR3 is TGTGCCAGCTCACCAATAGAGGCCACAAACACTGAAGCTTTCTTT. Translation gives CASSPIEATNTEAFF.

V usage is TRBV7-2 and J usage is TRBJ2-1; 14 bases are shared with TRBD2. The CDR3 loop spans 18 amino acids. Germline V gene lookup returns CDR1 SGHTA and CDR2 FQGNSA. The junction had 7 bases not matched to a gene; V was cut back by 5 bases and J by 1 base. The CDR3 sequence: CASSPGTSGSISYNEQFF. The DNA of the CDR3 is TGTGCCAGCAGCCCCGGGACTAGCGGGAGTATTTCCTACAATGAGCAGTTCTTC. The full variable domain, in which reference TRBV7-2 and TRBJ2-1 provide the parts outside the CDR3, is GAGVSQSPSNKVTEKGKDVELRCDPISGHTALYWYRQSLGQGLEFLIYFQGNSAPDKSGLPSDRFSAERTGGSVSTLTIQRTQQEDSAVYLCASSPGTSGSISYNEQFFGPGTRLTVL.

The rearrangement uses TRBV6-6 and TRBJ2-1; 12 nucleotides line up with TRBD1. The germline V gene has CDR1 MNHNY and CDR2 SVGAGI (reference sequence). The CDR3 totals 16 residues. Trimming at V came to 3 bases and at J to 7 bases, leaving 7 bases not matched to a gene. The CDR3 region is CASSYYGTGGMNEQFF. In nucleotides, the CDR3 is TGTGCCAGCAGTTATTACGGGACAGGGGGCATGAATGAGCAGTTCTTC.

This chain connects TRBV7-8 to TRBJ1-6; TRBD1 agrees at 10 bases. V dropped 1 base and J dropped 0; count of bases not matched to a gene: 6. Germline-derived CDR1 and CDR2 are SGHVS and FQNEAQ. The CDR3 contains 19 residues. This CDR3 reads CASSLVGQGFSSYNSPLHF. The CDR3 DNA is TGTGCCAGCAGCTTAGTGGGACAGGGGTTCAGCTCCTATAATTCACCCCTCCACTTT.

The CDR3 loop is CASSLTRAGEQYF. The CDR3 coding sequence is TGTGCCAGCAGTTTGACCCGAGCGGGGGAGCAGTACTTC. The rearrangement joins TRBV28 to TRBJ2-7, with TRBD2 matching 7 bases. The CDR3 is 13 amino acids. With 3 bases clipped from V and 7 bases from J, the junction kept 6 bases outside the gene matches. The germline CDR1 and CDR2 sequences are MDHEN and SYDVKM.

The chain links TRBV6-2 or TRBV6-3 to TRBJ1-6; TRBD1 matches at 8 bases. The CDR3 spans 15 residues. V was clipped by 4 bases and J by 7 bases; unmatched bases: 6. The germline CDR1 and CDR2 sequences are MNHEY and SVGEGT. The CDR3 DNA reads TGTGCCAGCAGTTCCAGGACAGGGTACAATTCACCCCTCCACTTT. Its translation is CASSSRTGYNSPLHF.

This clone turned up a few times. The chain has TRBV5-1 and TRBJ2-7; TRBD2 aligns across 7 bases. With V trimmed by 4 bases and J by 9 bases, 10 bases remained unmatched. The CDR3 is 13 amino acids. Looked up from germline, CDR1 is SGHRS and CDR2 is YFSETQ. As DNA, the CDR3 is TGCGCCAGCAGCCGGGAGGCGTCCACCGGGCAGTACTTC. Amino acids: CASSREASTGQYF.

This chain links TRBV7-9 with TRBJ1-6, with D uncertain. CDR1 is SEHNR and CDR2 is FQNEAQ in the germline V gene (reference sequence). V lost 1 base and J lost 10, with 11 bases in between. The CDR3 totals 14 residues. CDR3 sequence: CASSLGGLESPLHF. As DNA, the CDR3 is TGTGCCAGCAGCTTAGGCGGACTCGAATCACCCCTCCACTTT.

This CDR3 is CASSETGRNTEAFF. Here the CDR3 DNA reads TGTGCCAGCAGCGAGACAGGTCGGAACACTGAAGCTTTCTTT. The chain links TRBV9 to TRBJ1-1; a possible D gene is TRBD1 (6 bases). The V gene lost 3 bases and the J gene lost 1 base, with 10 bases spanning the gap. CDR3 length: 14 amino acids. Germline values: CDR1 SGDLS, CDR2 YYNGEE.

The rearrangement uses TRBV19 and TRBJ2-2, with D maybe TRBD2 (5 bases). This CDR3 has 15 amino acids. Germline V gene lookup returns CDR1 LNHDA and CDR2 SQIVND (reference sequence). V was clipped by 3 bases and J by 1 base, with 9 bases between them. CDR3 residues: CASSILGGNTGELFF. The DNA of the CDR3 is TGTGCCAGTAGTATCTTAGGAGGGAACACCGGGGAGCTGTTTTTT.

CDR3 DNA: TGTGCCAGCAGCTTAAATCGAGCACTAAATGAAAAACTGTTTTTT. This encodes CASSLNRALNEKLFF. The chain uses TRBV11-2 and TRBJ1-4, with unresolved D. Trimming took 2 bases from V and 5 from J, leaving 12 bases between them. The CDR3 contains 15 residues. Germline assignment: CDR1 SGHAT and CDR2 FQNNGV.

This clone was counted a few times. The rearrangement links TRBV15 to TRBJ2-1, with 7 bases fitting TRBD2. This CDR3 spans 14 amino acids. Germline V gene sequence: CDR1 LNHNV, CDR2 YYDKDF (reference sequence). V gave up 5 bases and J gave up 4 bases; unmatched junction bases: 5. DNA of the CDR3: TGTGCCACCAGCGCCCCTAGCGGATACAATGAGCAGTTCTTC. Translating gives CATSAPSGYNEQFF. Variable domain in full (rest from reference TRBV15 and TRBJ2-1): DAMVIQNPRYQVTQFGKPVTLSCSQTLNHNVMYWYQQKSSQAPKLLFHYYDKDFNNEADTPDNFQSRRPNTSFCFLDIRSPGLGDTAMYLCATSAPSGYNEQFFGPGTRLTVL.

The rearrangement uses TRBV2 and TRBJ2-7, with D tentatively TRBD1 (7 bases). The CDR3 totals 13 residues. Per germline, CDR1 SNHLY and CDR2 FYNNEI. V lost 7 bases, J lost 1 base, and 11 bases lay in between. The CDR3: CASTGGQSYEQYV. In DNA form, the CDR3 reads TGTGCCAGCACCGGGGGACAGTCCTACGAGCAGTACGTC.

The chain couples TRBV24-1 to TRBJ2-1; TRBD1 agrees at 7 bases. Germline CDR1 is KGHDR and CDR2 is SFDVKD. After removal of 2 bases from V and 2 bases from J, the junction contained 2 bases not matched to a gene. This CDR3 region has 15 residues. In nucleotides, the CDR3 is TGTGCCACCAGTGATTCCGGGACAGCCTACAATGAGCAGTTCTTC. Translation gives CATSDSGTAYNEQFF.

The genes are TRBV13 and TRBJ2-7; 13 bases match TRBD2. V lost 5 bases and J lost 6; bases outside the gene matches: 7. This CDR3 region has 15 residues. The germline CDR1 and CDR2 sequences are PRHDT and FYEKMQ (reference sequence). This CDR3 is CASSPGTSGTGEQYF. The DNA of the CDR3 is TGTGCCAGCAGCCCCGGGACTAGCGGGACCGGCGAGCAGTACTTC.

The chain links TRBV28 to TRBJ2-7; D call uncertain. The V end lost 5 bases, the J end lost 2 bases, and 10 bases lay between the germline ends. The CDR3 is 13 residues long. CDR1 is MDHEN, CDR2 SYDVKM, per germline. CDR3 nucleotide sequence: TGTGCCAGCAGTATCGGTATCACCTACGAGCAGTACTTC. It specifies CASSIGITYEQYF.

This sequence joins TRBV29-1 and TRBJ2-3; TRBD1 aligns across 7 bases. This CDR3 spans 14 amino acids. The junction had 13 bases not matched to a gene; V was cut back by 8 bases and J by 5 bases. The germline V gene has CDR1 SQVTM and CDR2 ANQGSEA. The CDR3 protein is CSSAGQGVIDTQYF. As DNA, the CDR3 is TGCAGCTCCGCCGGGCAGGGGGTTATAGATACGCAGTATTTT.